Listed below are T cell receptor beta chains from one sample, sequenced in a study of graft-versus-host responses after intestinal transplantation. This table comes from immunoSEQ multiplex PCR, and its TCRdb copy is limited to in-frame clones, with some not included. The sample lists about 110,000 clones; about nine tenths were seen once. No antigen has been identified for these receptors. Sequences were derived from unstimulated CD4+ T cells sorted from spleen or lymph node cells, sampled before transplant. The receptors here all came from a human donor who was the organ donor for an intestinal transplant. CDR3s include the opening cysteine and the closing phenylalanine or tryptophan. The order of the fields is D gene, clone size, V gene, J gene, CDR3 protein, CDR3 DNA. A D gene is named only where the DNA matches it firmly. Rows give clone size only sometimes, using once, few, many, or a class for an expanded clone.

d_gene: .
abundance: .
v_gene: TRBV2
j_gene: TRBJ2-6
CDR3aa: CASSGHSGANVLTF
CDR3nt: TGTGCCAGCAGTGGACACTCTGGGGCCAACGTCCTGACTTTC

d_gene: .
abundance: .
v_gene: TRBV6-5
j_gene: TRBJ1-2
CDR3aa: CASKAGRKFYGYTF
CDR3nt: TGTGCCAGCAAGGCGGGGCGGAAGTTCTATGGCTACACCTTC

d_gene: .
abundance: .
v_gene: TRBV2
j_gene: TRBJ2-4
CDR3aa: CASSQQTAKNIQYF
CDR3nt: TGTGCCAGCAGCCAACAGACAGCCAAAAACATTCAGTACTTC

d_gene: .
abundance: .
v_gene: TRBV18
j_gene: TRBJ1-1
CDR3aa: CASSPPNRGSTEAFF
CDR3nt: TGTGCCAGCTCACCACCGAATAGGGGGAGCACTGAAGCTTTCTTT

d_gene: TRBD2
abundance: .
v_gene: TRBV5-4
j_gene: TRBJ2-6
CDR3aa: CASSLAGVSGANVLTF
CDR3nt: TGTGCCAGCAGCTTAGCGGGGGTCTCTGGGGCCAACGTCCTGACTTTC

d_gene: TRBD1
abundance: .
v_gene: TRBV27
j_gene: TRBJ2-5
CDR3aa: CASSSWTGLETQYF
CDR3nt: TGTGCCAGCAGTTCGTGGACAGGGCTAGAGACCCAGTACTTC

d_gene: TRBD1
abundance: few
v_gene: TRBV7-9
j_gene: TRBJ1-2
CDR3aa: CASSPGGPGYTF
CDR3nt: TGTGCCAGCAGCCCAGGGGGCCCTGGCTACACCTTC

d_gene: TRBD1
abundance: few
v_gene: TRBV11-3
j_gene: TRBJ1-1
CDR3aa: CASSFGTGSEAFF
CDR3nt: TGTGCCAGCAGCTTTGGGACAGGGTCTGAAGCTTTCTTT

d_gene: TRBD1
abundance: .
v_gene: TRBV19
j_gene: TRBJ2-1
CDR3aa: CASRRSGTGIYNEQFF
CDR3nt: TGTGCCAGTAGACGCTCCGGGACAGGGATTTACAATGAGCAGTTCTTC

d_gene: TRBD1
abundance: .
v_gene: TRBV19
j_gene: TRBJ2-5
CDR3aa: CASSPLLPGQGRETQYF
CDR3nt: TGTGCCAGTAGTCCTCTTCTCCCGGGACAGGGGAGAGAGACCCAGTACTTC

d_gene: .
abundance: once
v_gene: TRBV19
j_gene: TRBJ2-7
CDR3aa: CASPPRSVTYEQYF
CDR3nt: TGTGCCAGTCCCCCAAGGTCAGTGACCTACGAGCAGTACTTC

d_gene: TRBD1
abundance: .
v_gene: TRBV10-1
j_gene: TRBJ2-1
CDR3aa: CASSESGGTGYDNEQFF
CDR3nt: TGCGCCAGCAGTGAGTCAGGTGGGACAGGGTACGACAATGAGCAGTTCTTC

d_gene: TRBD1
abundance: .
v_gene: TRBV4-1
j_gene: TRBJ1-2
CDR3aa: CASSQDPRGEYGYTF
CDR3nt: TGCGCCAGCAGCCAAGATCCCAGGGGGGAATACGGCTACACCTTC

d_gene: TRBD2
abundance: .
v_gene: TRBV5-5
j_gene: TRBJ2-2
CDR3aa: CASSWGLGGPGTGELFF
CDR3nt: TGTGCCAGCAGCTGGGGCCTGGGAGGGCCGGGCACCGGGGAGCTGTTTTTT

d_gene: TRBD1
abundance: .
v_gene: TRBV9
j_gene: TRBJ2-3
CDR3aa: CASSVTRDRGLTDTQYF
CDR3nt: TGTGCCAGCAGCGTAACAAGGGACAGGGGCCTCACAGATACGCAGTATTTT

d_gene: .
abundance: .
v_gene: TRBV6-6
j_gene: TRBJ2-2
CDR3aa: CASSYYQGTGELFF
CDR3nt: TGTGCCAGCAGTTACTACCAGGGGACCGGGGAGCTGTTTTTT

d_gene: .
abundance: .
v_gene: TRBV7-2
j_gene: TRBJ2-3
CDR3aa: CASSLGKAGFTDTQYF
CDR3nt: TGTGCCAGCAGCTTGGGGAAGGCGGGGTTCACAGATACGCAGTATTTT

d_gene: .
abundance: once
v_gene: TRBV2
j_gene: TRBJ1-2
CDR3aa: CASSGSAVGYTF
CDR3nt: TGTGCCAGCAGTGGTTCAGCTGTCGGCTACACCTTC

d_gene: .
abundance: .
v_gene: TRBV28
j_gene: TRBJ1-2
CDR3aa: CASSLQSYGYTF
CDR3nt: TGTGCCAGCAGTTTACAGTCCTATGGCTACACCTTC

d_gene: .
abundance: .
v_gene: TRBV11-2
j_gene: TRBJ1-2
CDR3aa: CASSLETGNYGYTF
CDR3nt: TGTGCCAGCAGCTTAGAAACAGGCAACTATGGCTACACCTTC

d_gene: .
abundance: .
v_gene: TRBV19
j_gene: TRBJ2-2
CDR3aa: CASSSPGLRTGELFF
CDR3nt: TGTGCCAGTAGTAGTCCAGGCCTAAGGACCGGGGAGCTGTTTTTT

d_gene: .
abundance: .
v_gene: TRBV7-2
j_gene: TRBJ2-6
CDR3aa: CASSLRLGGANVLTF
CDR3nt: TGTGCCAGCAGCTTGAGACTAGGTGGGGCCAACGTCCTGACTTTC

d_gene: .
abundance: .
v_gene: TRBV9
j_gene: TRBJ2-3
CDR3aa: CASSVGEDTQYF
CDR3nt: TGTGCCAGCAGCGTAGGAGAGGATACGCAGTATTTT

d_gene: .
abundance: few
v_gene: TRBV19
j_gene: TRBJ1-2
CDR3aa: CASRQGYGYTF
CDR3nt: TGTGCCAGTAGGCAGGGTTACGGCTACACCTTC

d_gene: .
abundance: .
v_gene: TRBV5-1
j_gene: TRBJ1-3
CDR3aa: CASRWQDTIYF
CDR3nt: TGCGCCAGCAGGTGGCAGGACACCATATATTTT

d_gene: .
abundance: .
v_gene: TRBV6-1
j_gene: TRBJ2-4
CDR3aa: CASSVYKNIQYF
CDR3nt: TGTGCCAGCAGTGTTTACAAAAACATTCAGTACTTC

d_gene: TRBD1
abundance: .
v_gene: TRBV29-1
j_gene: TRBJ2-1
CDR3aa: CSVATGVIHEQFF
CDR3nt: TGCAGCGTTGCTACAGGGGTGATCCATGAGCAGTTCTTC

d_gene: .
abundance: .
v_gene: TRBV7-9
j_gene: TRBJ2-3
CDR3aa: CASSLQGFTDTQYF
CDR3nt: TGTGCCAGCAGCTTACAGGGGTTCACAGATACGCAGTATTTT

d_gene: TRBD1
abundance: .
v_gene: TRBV5-4
j_gene: TRBJ1-5
CDR3aa: CASSLGRGQNQPQHF
CDR3nt: TGTGCCAGCAGCTTGGGCAGGGGGCAAAATCAGCCCCAGCATTTT

d_gene: TRBD2
abundance: .
v_gene: TRBV19
j_gene: TRBJ2-1
CDR3aa: CASSIVGGLASYNEQFF
CDR3nt: TGTGCCAGTAGTATAGTCGGGGGACTAGCCTCCTACAATGAGCAGTTCTTC

d_gene: .
abundance: .
v_gene: TRBV5-1
j_gene: TRBJ1-3
CDR3aa: CASSLSRAGNTIYF
CDR3nt: TGCGCCAGCAGCTTGTCCCGAGCTGGAAACACCATATATTTT

d_gene: .
abundance: .
v_gene: TRBV2
j_gene: TRBJ1-2
CDR3aa: CASSAFTVNYGYTF
CDR3nt: TGTGCCAGCAGTGCCTTTACGGTTAACTATGGCTACACCTTC

d_gene: .
abundance: .
v_gene: TRBV7-9
j_gene: TRBJ1-1
CDR3aa: CASSLSFIAFF
CDR3nt: TGTGCCAGCAGCTTAAGTTTTATAGCTTTCTTT

d_gene: TRBD1
abundance: .
v_gene: TRBV5-1
j_gene: TRBJ1-2
CDR3aa: CASSSYIRTGESYGYTF
CDR3nt: TGCGCCAGCAGCTCGTATATTCGGACAGGGGAATCCTATGGCTACACCTTC

d_gene: .
abundance: .
v_gene: TRBV28
j_gene: TRBJ2-5
CDR3aa: CASSFQDSLYF
CDR3nt: TGTGCCAGCAGTTTCCAGGACAGCCTTTACTTC

d_gene: .
abundance: .
v_gene: TRBV18
j_gene: TRBJ2-7
CDR3aa: CASSPDRGSEQYF
CDR3nt: TGTGCCAGCTCACCGGACAGAGGAAGTGAGCAGTACTTC

d_gene: .
abundance: .
v_gene: TRBV6-6
j_gene: TRBJ1-6
CDR3aa: CASSGPITNSPLHF
CDR3nt: TGTGCCAGCAGTGGACCTATTACTAATTCACCCCTCCACTTT

d_gene: .
abundance: .
v_gene: TRBV7-3
j_gene: TRBJ2-3
CDR3aa: CASSPSGTRDTQYF
CDR3nt: TGTGCCAGCAGCCCGTCCGGGACCAGAGATACGCAGTATTTT

d_gene: .
abundance: once
v_gene: TRBV7-9
j_gene: TRBJ1-6
CDR3aa: CASSFSEGAPLHF
CDR3nt: TGTGCCAGCAGCTTTTCTGAGGGGGCACCCCTCCACTTT

d_gene: .
abundance: .
v_gene: TRBV30
j_gene: TRBJ2-7
CDR3aa: CAWSRPPGNGYEQYF
CDR3nt: TGTGCCTGGAGTCGACCCCCCGGGAACGGGTACGAGCAGTACTTC

d_gene: TRBD1
abundance: .
v_gene: TRBV6-5
j_gene: TRBJ1-1
CDR3aa: CATERTGNTEAFF
CDR3nt: TGTGCCACAGAAAGGACAGGGAACACTGAAGCTTTCTTT

d_gene: TRBD2
abundance: .
v_gene: TRBV29-1
j_gene: TRBJ2-1
CDR3aa: CSANRGLAGNEQFF
CDR3nt: TGCAGCGCCAATAGAGGACTAGCGGGAAATGAGCAGTTCTTC

d_gene: .
abundance: .
v_gene: TRBV6-5
j_gene: TRBJ2-3
CDR3aa: CASSYSPDTQYF
CDR3nt: TGTGCCAGCAGTTATTCACCAGATACGCAGTATTTT

d_gene: .
abundance: .
v_gene: TRBV6-5
j_gene: TRBJ2-3
CDR3aa: CASSYSLTDTQYF
CDR3nt: TGTGCCAGCAGTTACTCGCTCACAGATACGCAGTATTTT

d_gene: .
abundance: .
v_gene: TRBV5-1
j_gene: TRBJ1-6
CDR3aa: CASSLRAAEGNSPLHF
CDR3nt: TGCGCCAGCAGCTTGAGAGCAGCCGAAGGGAATTCACCCCTCCACTTT

d_gene: .
abundance: .
v_gene: TRBV7-2
j_gene: TRBJ2-5
CDR3aa: CASSLVGGETQYF
CDR3nt: TGTGCCAGCAGCTTAGTTGGCGGAGAGACCCAGTACTTC

d_gene: TRBD1
abundance: .
v_gene: TRBV15
j_gene: TRBJ2-7
CDR3aa: CATRTTGSSYEQYF
CDR3nt: TGTGCCACCAGGACGACAGGGTCGTCCTACGAGCAGTACTTC

d_gene: .
abundance: .
v_gene: TRBV7-9
j_gene: TRBJ2-3
CDR3aa: CASSYLNTDTQYF
CDR3nt: TGTGCCAGCAGCTACTTGAACACAGATACGCAGTATTTT

d_gene: .
abundance: few
v_gene: TRBV6-5
j_gene: TRBJ1-2
CDR3aa: CASSRDGGGGYTF
CDR3nt: TGTGCCAGCAGTCGGGACGGGGGGGGCGGCTACACCTTC

d_gene: .
abundance: few
v_gene: TRBV23-1
j_gene: TRBJ1-3
CDR3aa: CASSQSATAVWTIYF
CDR3nt: TGCGCCAGCAGTCAATCTGCGACAGCCGTTTGGACCATATATTTT

d_gene: .
abundance: .
v_gene: TRBV5-1
j_gene: TRBJ2-6
CDR3aa: CASSLLGGRPSGANVLTF
CDR3nt: TGCGCCAGCAGCTTACTCGGGGGCAGACCGTCTGGGGCCAACGTCCTGACTTTC

d_gene: .
abundance: .
v_gene: TRBV5-6
j_gene: TRBJ1-2
CDR3aa: CASSRDVGYTF
CDR3nt: TGTGCCAGCAGCCGGGACGTTGGCTACACCTTC

d_gene: .
abundance: .
v_gene: TRBV9
j_gene: TRBJ2-3
CDR3aa: CASGGPEGPTDTQYF
CDR3nt: TGTGCCAGCGGAGGCCCGGAGGGACCCACAGATACGCAGTATTTT

d_gene: .
abundance: .
v_gene: TRBV10-2
j_gene: TRBJ1-5
CDR3aa: CASSTGSNQPQHF
CDR3nt: TGCGCCAGCAGTACAGGGAGCAATCAGCCCCAGCATTTT

d_gene: TRBD1
abundance: .
v_gene: TRBV6-1
j_gene: TRBJ1-5
CDR3aa: CASSGLTGRNQPQHF
CDR3nt: TGTGCCAGCAGTGGCTTGACAGGGAGGAACCAGCCCCAGCATTTT

d_gene: .
abundance: .
v_gene: TRBV25-1
j_gene: TRBJ2-3
CDR3aa: CASSFGGADTQYF
CDR3nt: TGTGCCAGCAGCTTCGGGGGAGCAGATACGCAGTATTTT

d_gene: TRBD1
abundance: .
v_gene: TRBV5-1
j_gene: TRBJ1-2
CDR3aa: CASSPHRGGYTF
CDR3nt: TGCGCCAGCAGCCCCCACAGGGGTGGCTACACCTTC

d_gene: TRBD1
abundance: .
v_gene: TRBV7-3
j_gene: TRBJ2-5
CDR3aa: CASSRLGQGQETQYF
CDR3nt: TGTGCCAGCAGCCGTCTAGGACAGGGCCAAGAGACCCAGTACTTC

d_gene: .
abundance: .
v_gene: TRBV11-2
j_gene: TRBJ2-3
CDR3aa: CASSLSRDTDTQYF
CDR3nt: TGTGCCAGCAGCTTAAGCCGGGACACAGATACGCAGTATTTT

d_gene: TRBD2
abundance: .
v_gene: TRBV2
j_gene: TRBJ2-7
CDR3aa: CASSGGSEQYF
CDR3nt: TGTGCCAGCAGTGGCGGGAGCGAGCAGTACTTC